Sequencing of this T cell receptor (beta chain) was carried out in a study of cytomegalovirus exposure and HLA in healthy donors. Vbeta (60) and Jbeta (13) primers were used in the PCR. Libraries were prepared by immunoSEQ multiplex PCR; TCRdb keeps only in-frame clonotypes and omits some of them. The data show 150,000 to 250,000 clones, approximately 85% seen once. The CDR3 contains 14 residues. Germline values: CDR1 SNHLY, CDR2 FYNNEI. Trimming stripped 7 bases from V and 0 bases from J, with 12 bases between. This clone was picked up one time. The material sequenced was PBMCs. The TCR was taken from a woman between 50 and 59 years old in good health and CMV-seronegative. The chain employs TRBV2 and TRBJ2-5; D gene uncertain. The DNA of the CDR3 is TGTGCCAGCAAATGGGCCTCTTACCAAGAGACCCAGTACTTC. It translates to CASKWASYQETQYF.